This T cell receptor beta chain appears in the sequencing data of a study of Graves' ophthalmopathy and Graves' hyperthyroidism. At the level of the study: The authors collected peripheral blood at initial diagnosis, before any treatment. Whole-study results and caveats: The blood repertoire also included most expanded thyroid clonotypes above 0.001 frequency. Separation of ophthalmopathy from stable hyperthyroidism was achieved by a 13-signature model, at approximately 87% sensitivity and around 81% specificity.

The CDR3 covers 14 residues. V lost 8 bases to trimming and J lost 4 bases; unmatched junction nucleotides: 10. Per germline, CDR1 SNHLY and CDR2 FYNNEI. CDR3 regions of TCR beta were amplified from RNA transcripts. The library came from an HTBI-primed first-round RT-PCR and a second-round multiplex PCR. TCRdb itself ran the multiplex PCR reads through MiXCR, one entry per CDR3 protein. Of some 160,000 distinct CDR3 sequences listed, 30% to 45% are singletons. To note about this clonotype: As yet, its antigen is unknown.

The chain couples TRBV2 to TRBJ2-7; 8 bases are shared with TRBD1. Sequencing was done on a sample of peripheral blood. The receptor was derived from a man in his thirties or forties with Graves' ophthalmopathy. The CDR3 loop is CASRGGQGPYEQYF. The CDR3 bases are TGTGCCAGCCGGGGCGGACAGGGCCCATACGAGCAGTACTTC.